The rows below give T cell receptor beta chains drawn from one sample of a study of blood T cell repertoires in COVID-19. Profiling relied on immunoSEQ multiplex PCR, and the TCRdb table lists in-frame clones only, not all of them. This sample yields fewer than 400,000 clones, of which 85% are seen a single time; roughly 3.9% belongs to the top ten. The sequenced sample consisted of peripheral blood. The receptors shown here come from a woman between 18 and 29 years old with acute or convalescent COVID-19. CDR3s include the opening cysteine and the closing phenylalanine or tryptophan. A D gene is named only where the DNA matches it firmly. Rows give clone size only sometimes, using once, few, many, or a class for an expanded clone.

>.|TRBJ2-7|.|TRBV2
TGTGCCAGCAGTGAAGGGGGCGCCTACGAGCAGTACTTC
CASSEGGAYEQYF
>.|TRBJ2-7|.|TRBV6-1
TGTGCCAGCAGTGAAGGCCCTCGGACAGACTACGAGCAGTACTTC
CASSEGPRTDYEQYF
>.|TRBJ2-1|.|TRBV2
TGTGCCAGCAGTGAGCGGAGCGGGAATGAGCAGTTCTTC
CASSERSGNEQFF
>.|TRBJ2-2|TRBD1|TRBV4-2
TGTGCCAGCAGCCAGGAGACAGGGGGTCGAGGGAACACCGGGGAGCTGTTTTTT
CASSQETGGRGNTGELFF
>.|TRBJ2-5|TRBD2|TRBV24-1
TGTGCCACCAGTGATTGGACTAGCGCTCAAGAGACCCAGTACTTC
CATSDWTSAQETQYF
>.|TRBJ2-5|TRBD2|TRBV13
TGTGCCAGCAGCCAACCCTCGGCGGGGGTCCAAGAGACCCAGTACTTC
CASSQPSAGVQETQYF
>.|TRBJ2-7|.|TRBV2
TGTGCCAGCATTTTGAGTGTTAATACCTACGAGCAGTACTTC
CASILSVNTYEQYF
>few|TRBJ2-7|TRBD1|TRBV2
TGTGCCAGCAGTGACAGGGGGCGGGAGCAGTACTTC
CASSDRGREQYF
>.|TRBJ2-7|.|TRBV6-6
TGTGCCAGCAGTTACTCTGCCCCTCCGGGGGAACAGTACTTC
CASSYSAPPGEQYF
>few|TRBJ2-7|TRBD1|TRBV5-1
TGCGCCAGCAGCTATAAGTCCGGGACAGGGTATTGCGAGCAGTACTTC
CASSYKSGTGYCEQYF
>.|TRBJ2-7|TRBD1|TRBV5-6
TGTGCCAGCAGCCCCTATGTGATTCGAAGGGACAGGGAACGTTACGAGCAGTACTTC
CASSPYVIRRDRERYEQYF